This T cell receptor (beta chain) stems from a study of blood T cell repertoires in COVID-19. About the research overall: T cells, B-cell-depleted T cells, or PBMCs supplied cDNA or gDNA.

Profiling relied on immunoSEQ multiplex PCR, and the TCRdb table lists in-frame clones only, not all of them. The sample gives 200,000 to 250,000 clones, approximately 78% of which show up once; about 9% is in the top ten. The germline V gene has CDR1 MNHEY and CDR2 SMNVEV (reference sequence). The CDR3 sequence is 13 residues long. Trimming took off 5 bases at V and 2 bases at J, with 10 bases between the two ends. Donors in Cohort 3 who had recovered were those with two negative PCRs, healthcare professional clearance, or resolution of their symptoms. The sequenced material came from PBMCs or T cells enriched from blood (not recorded which). The source is a man aged 35-49 years who had recovered from COVID-19. This chain links TRBV27 with TRBJ2-7, with no clear D. The CDR3 reads CASSKTPPYEQYF. The CDR3 coding sequence is TGTGCCAGCAGTAAGACACCACCCTACGAGCAGTACTTC.